This T cell receptor beta chain was captured by sequencing in a study of response to subunit inactivated influenza vaccine. As to this clonotype: The CDR3 does not end in the conserved phenylalanine or tryptophan, so this is likely a read error.

CDR1 is DFQATT, CDR2 SNEGSKA, per germline (reference sequence). The germline V and J ends were trimmed by 5 bases and 6 bases, with 16 bases remaining between them. The CDR3 covers 14 residues. A single record per CDR3 protein comes from TCRdb applying MiXCR to the RT-PCR reads. The profile shows about 780,000 distinct CDR3 sequences, 15% to 20% of them singletons. The sequences come from PBMCs from blood, collected around 5 days after vaccination. The sequence came from a man in his forties or fifties who received an inactivated influenza vaccine. The rearrangement joins TRBV20-1 to TRBJ2-2; D could derive from TRBD1 or TRBD2 (5 bases each). Here the CDR3 reads CSALGDGGSGELFS. CDR3 DNA: TGCAGTGCTCTCGGAGATGGGGGTTCCGGGGAGCTGTTTTCT.